A single sample gave rise to the 8 T cell receptor beta chains below, sequenced in a study of shared clonotypes between healthy human individuals. Naive CD8 populations comprised CD45RO-negative cells positively selected for CCR7, excluding terminally differentiated effector memory CD45RA+ cells. Profiling relied on immunoSEQ multiplex PCR, and the TCRdb table lists in-frame clones only, not all of them. This table holds fewer than 850,000 clones, just over 95% found once. Sequencing input: naive CD8+ T cells sorted from blood. The origin of the receptors is a young man in good health.

Remarks on this clone: This specimen includes other DNA sequences encoding the same CDR3. The V and J genes are TRBV4-1 and TRBJ2-1; D not resolved. Per germline, CDR1 MGHRA and CDR2 YSYEKL. V dropped 4 bases and J dropped 7 bases, with 5 bases sitting between them. The CDR3 runs 11 residues. Here the CDR3 DNA reads TGCGCCAGCAGCCTCGGGAATGAGCAGTTCTTC. Amino acid sequence: CASSLGNEQFF.

CDR3: CASSLVEGANGYTF. The CDR3 DNA is TGTGCCAGCAGCTTGGTCGAGGGGGCAAACGGCTACACCTTC. This chain uses TRBV5-4 with TRBJ1-2; 7 nucleotides match TRBD1. Germline CDR1 reads SGHNT; CDR2 reads YYREEE (reference sequence). J was trimmed by 8 bases and V by 0 bases; bases with no gene match: 7. This CDR3 has 14 residues.

The count of this clone is one. The chain uses TRBV4-1 and TRBJ2-2; TRBD1 matches 7 bases. The germline CDR1 and CDR2 sequences are MGHRA and YSYEKL. After removal of 0 bases from V and 7 bases from J, the junction contained 14 bases not matched to a gene. The CDR3 has 18 amino acids. CDR3 protein: CASSQDGDRGPGVGELFF. In DNA form, the CDR3 reads TGCGCCAGCAGCCAAGATGGGGACAGAGGTCCTGGGGTCGGGGAGCTGTTTTTT.

Here the CDR3 DNA reads TGTGCCAGCTTTAGGAGCCTAGCGGGAGGCCCCTACGAGCAGTACTTC. Encoded protein: CASFRSLAGGPYEQYF. This rearrangement joins TRBV5-6 to TRBJ2-7, with 11 bases matching TRBD2. Germline V gene lookup returns CDR1 SGHDT and CDR2 YYEEEE. The CDR3 covers 16 residues. V trimming: 7 bases; J trimming: 2 bases; junction bases outside the gene matches: 11.

This clone was recorded only once. The V and J genes are TRBV7-3 and TRBJ2-7; D gene ambiguous. Looked up from germline, CDR1 is SGHTA and CDR2 is FQGTGA. Between the trimmed V and J ends, which lost 2 bases and 12 bases, there was a span of 14 bases. The CDR3 length is 12 residues. This CDR3 is CASSLVIPTTYF. DNA of the CDR3: TGTGCCAGCAGCTTAGTGATCCCAACCACGTACTTC.

In the case of this clone: Additional DNA sequences in this sample encode the identical CDR3. The chain carries TRBV4-1 and TRBJ1-1; D is uncertain. V dropped 1 base and J dropped 0 bases, with 9 bases sitting between them. The length of the CDR3 is 15 residues. Germline V gene data show CDR1 as MGHRA and CDR2 as YSYEKL. The CDR3 coding sequence is TGCGCCAGCAGCCAAGGAGAGGGTTTGAACACTGAAGCTTTCTTT. Translating it yields CASSQGEGLNTEAFF.

This chain links TRBV4-1 with TRBJ2-7; weak D call: TRBD2 (6 bases). The CDR3 is 17 residues long. V was shortened by 3 bases and J by 1 base, with 19 bases between the two germline ends. Germline-derived CDR1 and CDR2 are MGHRA and YSYEKL. The CDR3 coding sequence is TGCGCCAGCAGCCAGGTTGGGGCGGGGATGGGTTCCTACGAGCAGTACTTC. It yields the protein CASSQVGAGMGSYEQYF.

The V and J genes are TRBV7-9 and TRBJ2-1; 7 bases are a match to TRBD2. V shed 5 bases and J 2 bases; nucleotides not matched to a gene: 6. Germline values: CDR1 SEHNR, CDR2 FQNEAQ (reference sequence). CDR3 size: 15 residues. This CDR3 is CASSPPLAAYNEQFF. The CDR3 DNA sequence: TGTGCCAGCAGCCCCCCGCTAGCGGCCTACAATGAGCAGTTCTTC.